The 2 T cell receptor beta chains given below trace back to one sample, sequenced in a study of blood T cell repertoires in COVID-19. Clones were sequenced by immunoSEQ multiplex PCR, and TCRdb holds only the in-frame ones, with some missing. The repertoire holds fewer than 250,000 clones, approximately 80% seen once, with around 6.4% in the top ten. The sequencing input was peripheral blood. The receptors were sampled from a woman aged 60-75 years with active or convalescent COVID-19.

The gene calls are TRBV7-2 and TRBJ2-3; a possible D gene is TRBD2 (7 bases). CDR1 and CDR2 from the germline V gene are SGHTA and FQGNSA. The length of the CDR3 is 16 residues. V was cut by 5 bases and J by 3 bases, with 18 bases left in between. The chain's CDR3 is CASSPRGGGGTDTQYF. CDR3 DNA: TGTGCCAGCAGCCCTAGGGGGGGTGGAGGGACAGATACGCAGTATTTT.

The CDR3 DNA sequence: TGCGCCAGCAGCTCAGCCGGGACAGGGGGGTTATACGAGAATGAGCAGTTCTTC. Its translation is CASSSAGTGGLYENEQFF. The chain combines TRBV5-1 with TRBJ2-1; TRBD1 aligns across 11 bases. J was trimmed by 7 bases and V by 3 bases; bases with no gene match: 15. Germline V gene data show CDR1 as SGHRS and CDR2 as YFSETQ. The CDR3 is 18 residues long.